Here is one T cell receptor (beta chain) with its context. Its antigen is currently not known. The sample holds no much larger clone one base away, and base qualities are not on file. The entry originates in a study of shared T cell receptors in the human thymus (dated by TCRdb to about 2021). Concerning the study at large: The study examined how the human thymus generates shared, self-reactive T-cell receptor alpha chains.

Library creation used the immunoSEQ multiplex PCR assay. Held by TCRdb, this immuneACCESS table contains in-frame sequences only and omits some clones. Under half of the omission traces to an unresolved V gene where checked; the cause of the rest is unknown. This sample gives about 380,000 clones in total; more than 85% of them show up just once. 0.015% to 0.025% of the sample comes from the top ten. Measured from the cysteine to the phenylalanine, the CDR3 is 15 residues long. Of the read, only the CDR3 DNA is kept; its 45 bases are in frame from base 1. For CDR1 and CDR2, the germline V gene (reference sequence) lists MNHEY and SMNVEV. V ends up 6 bases short and J 1 base short, with an unmatched junction base count of 5.

The chain links TRBV27 with TRBJ2-7, and 11 junction bases match TRBD2. The clonotype was recovered from a human donor. The material sequenced was thymocytes. The DNA reads as follows: TGTGCCAGCAGCTATAGCGGGAGGGGGTCCTACGAGCAGTACTTC. It is translated as CASSYSGRGSYEQYF.